The source of this TCR beta chain is a study of human T cells and chemical hapten exposure. Study-level information: While the approximately 24-week study was under way, patients received diphenylcyclopropenone on the scalp every week. Among samples, TCR yields varied mainly because of small differences in pooled library volume.

As the library was built, unique molecular identifiers were attached to individual cDNA molecules. TCRdb analysed the RACE reads with MiXCR anew, one entry per CDR3 protein. The table records more than 250,000 distinct CDR3 sequences, almost 8% of them present only once. Noted time point: pre-sensitization, week 0. The treatment is: therapeutic diphenylcyclopropenone sensitization with weekly scalp DPC. General study results and limits: Donors in the study had alopecia, meaning their immune response may differ from healthy people's.

Trimming removed 6 bases from V and 5 bases from J; junction bases left unmatched: 15. In germline, CDR1 is MDHEN, CDR2 SYDVKM. This CDR3 has 16 amino acids. This clonotype was recorded a few times. Its antigen is unknown. Source: whole blood, taken in connection with sensitization to the hapten diphenylcyclopropenone (DPC). This chain links TRBV28 with TRBJ1-2; TRBD1 matches 7 bases. This clonotype was obtained from a young man with alopecia areata. Some clones in this sample may be carry-over from other donors' samples. The CDR3 loop is CASRARTGPTPYGYTF. CDR3 DNA: TGTGCCAGCAGAGCGAGGACAGGTCCTACGCCATATGGCTACACCTTC.